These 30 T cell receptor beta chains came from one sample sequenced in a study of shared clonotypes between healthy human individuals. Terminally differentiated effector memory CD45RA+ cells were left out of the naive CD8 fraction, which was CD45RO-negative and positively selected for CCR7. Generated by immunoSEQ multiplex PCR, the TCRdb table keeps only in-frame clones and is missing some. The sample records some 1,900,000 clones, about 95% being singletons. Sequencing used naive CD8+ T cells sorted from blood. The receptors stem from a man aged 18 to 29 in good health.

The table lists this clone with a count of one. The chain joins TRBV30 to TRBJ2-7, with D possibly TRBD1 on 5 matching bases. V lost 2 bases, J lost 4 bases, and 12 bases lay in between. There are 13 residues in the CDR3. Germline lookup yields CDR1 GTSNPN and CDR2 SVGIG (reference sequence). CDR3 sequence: CAWSLGPGYEQYF. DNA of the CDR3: TGTGCCTGGAGTCTGGGGCCTGGGTACGAGCAGTACTTC.

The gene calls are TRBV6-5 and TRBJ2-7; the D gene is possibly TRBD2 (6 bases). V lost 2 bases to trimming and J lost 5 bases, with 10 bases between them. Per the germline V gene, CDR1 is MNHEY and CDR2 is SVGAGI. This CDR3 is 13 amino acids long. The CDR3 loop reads CASSYRGAHEQYF. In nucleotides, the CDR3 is TGTGCCAGCAGTTACCGCGGGGCCCACGAGCAGTACTTC.

Written as DNA, the CDR3 is TGTGCCAGCAGGGCCCATGTTCGGACTAGCGGGAGCGTAGAGCAGTACTTC. Translated, it gives CASRAHVRTSGSVEQYF. The chain couples TRBV11-2 to TRBJ2-7; 13 bases fit TRBD2. The V gene end was trimmed by 6 bases and the J gene end by 7 bases; junction bases not matched to a gene: 15. This CDR3 contains 17 residues. CDR1 is SGHAT, CDR2 FQNNGV, per germline.

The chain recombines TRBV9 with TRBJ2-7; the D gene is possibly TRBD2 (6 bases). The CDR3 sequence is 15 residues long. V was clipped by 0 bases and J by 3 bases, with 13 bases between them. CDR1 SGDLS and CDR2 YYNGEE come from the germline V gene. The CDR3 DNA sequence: TGTGCCAGCAGCGTAGGGGGGGAACAACACTACGAGCAGTACTTC. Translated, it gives CASSVGGEQHYEQYF.

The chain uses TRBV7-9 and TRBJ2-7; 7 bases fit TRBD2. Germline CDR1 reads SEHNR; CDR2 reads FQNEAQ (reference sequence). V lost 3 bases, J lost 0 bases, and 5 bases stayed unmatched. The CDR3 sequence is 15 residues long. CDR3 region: CASSFLADTSYEQYF. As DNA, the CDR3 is TGTGCCAGCAGCTTTCTAGCGGATACCTCCTACGAGCAGTACTTC.

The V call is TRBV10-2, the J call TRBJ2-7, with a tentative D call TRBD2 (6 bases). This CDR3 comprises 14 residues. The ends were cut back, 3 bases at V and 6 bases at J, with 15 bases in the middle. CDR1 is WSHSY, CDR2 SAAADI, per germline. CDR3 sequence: CASSDGLLSIEQYF. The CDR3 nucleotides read TGCGCCAGCAGTGACGGACTACTTTCGATCGAGCAGTACTTC.

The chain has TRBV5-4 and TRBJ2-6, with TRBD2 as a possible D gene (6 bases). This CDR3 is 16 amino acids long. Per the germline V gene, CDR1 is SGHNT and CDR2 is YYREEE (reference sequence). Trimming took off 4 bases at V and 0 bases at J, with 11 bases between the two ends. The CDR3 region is CASSLAGGSGANVLTF. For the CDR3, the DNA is TGTGCCAGCAGCCTGGCCGGGGGCTCTGGGGCCAACGTCCTGACTTTC.

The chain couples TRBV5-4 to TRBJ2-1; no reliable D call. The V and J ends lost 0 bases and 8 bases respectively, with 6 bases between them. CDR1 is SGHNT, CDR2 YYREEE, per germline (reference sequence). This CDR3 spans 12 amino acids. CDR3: CASSLGVDEQFF. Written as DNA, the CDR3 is TGTGCCAGCAGCTTGGGGGTGGATGAGCAGTTCTTC.

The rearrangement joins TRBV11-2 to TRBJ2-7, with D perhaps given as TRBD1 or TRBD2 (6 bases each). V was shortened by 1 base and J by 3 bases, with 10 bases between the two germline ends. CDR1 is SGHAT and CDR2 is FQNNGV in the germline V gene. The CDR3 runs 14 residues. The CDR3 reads CASSLVGGGYEQYF. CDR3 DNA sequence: TGTGCCAGCAGCTTAGTCGGGGGCGGCTACGAGCAGTACTTC.

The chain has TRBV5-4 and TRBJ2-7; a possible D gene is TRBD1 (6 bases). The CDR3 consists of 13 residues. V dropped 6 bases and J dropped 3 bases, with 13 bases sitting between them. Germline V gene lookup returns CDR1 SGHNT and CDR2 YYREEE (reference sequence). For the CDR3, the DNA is TGTGCCAGCACCCCCGACAGGAACTACGAGCAGTACTTC. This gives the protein CASTPDRNYEQYF.

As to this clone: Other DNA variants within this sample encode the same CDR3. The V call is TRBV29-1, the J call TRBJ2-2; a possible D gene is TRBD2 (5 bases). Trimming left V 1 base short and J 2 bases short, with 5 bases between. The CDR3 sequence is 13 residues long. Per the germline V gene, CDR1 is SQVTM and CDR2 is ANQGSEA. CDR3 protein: CSVEGLNTGELFF. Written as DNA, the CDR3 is TGCAGCGTTGAAGGACTAAACACCGGGGAGCTGTTTTTT.

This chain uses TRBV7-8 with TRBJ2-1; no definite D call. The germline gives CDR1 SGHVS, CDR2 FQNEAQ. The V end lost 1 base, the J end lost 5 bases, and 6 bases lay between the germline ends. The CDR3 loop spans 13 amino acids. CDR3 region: CASSLGINNEQFF. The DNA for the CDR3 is TGTGCCAGCAGCTTAGGCATTAACAATGAGCAGTTCTTC.

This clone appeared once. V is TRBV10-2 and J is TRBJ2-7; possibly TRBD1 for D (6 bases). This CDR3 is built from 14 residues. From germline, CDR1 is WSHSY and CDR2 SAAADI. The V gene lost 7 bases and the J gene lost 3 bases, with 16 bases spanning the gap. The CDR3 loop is CASTGQRNYYEQYF. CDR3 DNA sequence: TGCGCCAGCACAGGACAGCGAAACTACTACGAGCAGTACTTC.

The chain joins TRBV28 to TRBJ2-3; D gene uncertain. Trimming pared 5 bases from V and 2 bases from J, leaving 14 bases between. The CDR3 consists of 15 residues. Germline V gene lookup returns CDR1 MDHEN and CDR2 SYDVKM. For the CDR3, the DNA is TGTGCCAGCAGTCCACGCACCTCCATCACAGATACGCAGTATTTT. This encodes CASSPRTSITDTQYF. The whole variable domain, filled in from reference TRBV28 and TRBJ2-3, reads DVKVTQSSRYLVKRTGEKVFLECVQDMDHENMFWYRQDPGLGLRLIYFSYDVKMKEKGDIPEGYSVSREKKERFSLILESASTNQTSMYLCASSPRTSITDTQYFGPGTRLTVL.

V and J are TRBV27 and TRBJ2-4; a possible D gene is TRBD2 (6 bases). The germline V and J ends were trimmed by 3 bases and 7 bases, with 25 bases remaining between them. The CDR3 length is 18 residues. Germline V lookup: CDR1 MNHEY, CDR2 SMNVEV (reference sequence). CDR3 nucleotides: TGTGCCAGCAGTTTGGGGACTTTATCGACAGACCCAAAGAACATTCAGTACTTC. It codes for CASSLGTLSTDPKNIQYF.

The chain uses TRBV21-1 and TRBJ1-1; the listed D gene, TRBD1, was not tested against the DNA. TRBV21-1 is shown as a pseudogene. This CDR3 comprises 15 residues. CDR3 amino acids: CASSKFAHWNTEAFF. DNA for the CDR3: TGTGCCAGCAGCAAATTCGCACATTGGAACACTGAAGCTTTCTTT.

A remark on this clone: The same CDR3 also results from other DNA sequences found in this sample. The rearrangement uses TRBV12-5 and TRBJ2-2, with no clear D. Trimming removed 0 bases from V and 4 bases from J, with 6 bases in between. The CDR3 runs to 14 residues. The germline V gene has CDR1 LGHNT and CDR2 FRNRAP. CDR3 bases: TGTGCTAGTGGTTTGGTTTCCGGCACCGGGGAGCTGTTTTTT. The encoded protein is CASGLVSGTGELFF.

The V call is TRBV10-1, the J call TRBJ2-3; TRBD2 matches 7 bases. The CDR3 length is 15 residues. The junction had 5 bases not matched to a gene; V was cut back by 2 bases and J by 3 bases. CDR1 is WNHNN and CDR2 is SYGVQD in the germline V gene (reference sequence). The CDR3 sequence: CASSEGGSRTDTQYF. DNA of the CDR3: TGCGCCAGCAGTGAGGGCGGGAGTCGGACAGATACGCAGTATTTT.

CDR3 loop: CASSPGGGSDTQYF. CDR3 nucleotide sequence: TGTGCCAGCAGCCCAGGCGGGGGCTCAGATACGCAGTATTTT. The chain has TRBV9 and TRBJ2-3; maybe TRBD2 (7 bases). Trimming left V 4 bases short and J 4 bases short, with 13 bases between. The germline V gene has CDR1 SGDLS and CDR2 YYNGEE. The CDR3 covers 14 residues.

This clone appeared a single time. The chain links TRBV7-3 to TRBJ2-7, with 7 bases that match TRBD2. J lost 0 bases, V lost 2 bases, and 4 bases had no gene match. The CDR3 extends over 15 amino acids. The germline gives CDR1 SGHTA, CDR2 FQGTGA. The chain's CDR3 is CASSLGEGSSYEQYF. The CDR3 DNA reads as TGTGCCAGCAGCTTAGGGGAGGGGAGCTCCTACGAGCAGTACTTC.

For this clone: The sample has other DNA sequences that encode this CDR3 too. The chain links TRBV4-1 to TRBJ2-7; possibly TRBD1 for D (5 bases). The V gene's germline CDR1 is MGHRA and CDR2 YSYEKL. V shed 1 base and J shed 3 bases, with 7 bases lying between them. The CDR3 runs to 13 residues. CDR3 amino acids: CASSQVQGYEQYF. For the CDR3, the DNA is TGCGCCAGCAGCCAAGTGCAGGGCTACGAGCAGTACTTC.

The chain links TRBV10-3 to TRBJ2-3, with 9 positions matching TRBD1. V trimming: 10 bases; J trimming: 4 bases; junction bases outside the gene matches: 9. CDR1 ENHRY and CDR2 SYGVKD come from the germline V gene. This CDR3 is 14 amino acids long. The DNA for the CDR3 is TGTGCCACCCTACCGGGACAGGGATCAGATACGCAGTATTTT. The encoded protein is CATLPGQGSDTQYF.

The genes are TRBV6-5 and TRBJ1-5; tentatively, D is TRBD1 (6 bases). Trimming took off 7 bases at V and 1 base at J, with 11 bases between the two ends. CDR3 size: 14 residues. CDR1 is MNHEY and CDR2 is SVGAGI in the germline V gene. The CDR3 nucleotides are TGTGCCAGCATGGCAGGGGACAGCAATCAGCCCCAGCATTTT. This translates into CASMAGDSNQPQHF.

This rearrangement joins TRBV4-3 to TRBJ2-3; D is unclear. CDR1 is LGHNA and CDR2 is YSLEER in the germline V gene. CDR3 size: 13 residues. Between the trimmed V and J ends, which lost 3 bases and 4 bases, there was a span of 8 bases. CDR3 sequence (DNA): TGCGCCAGCAGCCATGACGTCTCAGATACGCAGTATTTT. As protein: CASSHDVSDTQYF.

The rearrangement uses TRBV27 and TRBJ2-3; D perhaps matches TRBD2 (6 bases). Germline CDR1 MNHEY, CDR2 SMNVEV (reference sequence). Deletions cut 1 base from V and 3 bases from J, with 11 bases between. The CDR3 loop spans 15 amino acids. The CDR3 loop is CASSLWGGRTDTQYF. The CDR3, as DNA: TGTGCCAGCAGTTTATGGGGAGGAAGGACAGATACGCAGTATTTT.

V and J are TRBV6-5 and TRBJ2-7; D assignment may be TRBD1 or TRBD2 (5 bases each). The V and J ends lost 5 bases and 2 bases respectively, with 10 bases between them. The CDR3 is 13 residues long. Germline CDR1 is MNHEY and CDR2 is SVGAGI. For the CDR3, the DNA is TGTGCCAGCAGTGTCCGGGACCCCTACGAGCAGTACTTC. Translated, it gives CASSVRDPYEQYF.

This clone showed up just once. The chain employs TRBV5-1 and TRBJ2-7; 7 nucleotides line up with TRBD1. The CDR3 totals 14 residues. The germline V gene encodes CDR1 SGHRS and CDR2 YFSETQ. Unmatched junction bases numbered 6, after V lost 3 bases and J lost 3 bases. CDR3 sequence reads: CASSSAGGFYEQYF. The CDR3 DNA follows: TGCGCCAGCAGCTCGGCAGGGGGTTTCTACGAGCAGTACTTC.

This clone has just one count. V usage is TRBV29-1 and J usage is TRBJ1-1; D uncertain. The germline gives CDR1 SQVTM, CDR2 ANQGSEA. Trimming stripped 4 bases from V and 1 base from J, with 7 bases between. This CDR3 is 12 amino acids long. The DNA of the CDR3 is TGCAGCGTTGTATTGGAGAACACTGAAGCTTTCTTT. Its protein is CSVVLENTEAFF.

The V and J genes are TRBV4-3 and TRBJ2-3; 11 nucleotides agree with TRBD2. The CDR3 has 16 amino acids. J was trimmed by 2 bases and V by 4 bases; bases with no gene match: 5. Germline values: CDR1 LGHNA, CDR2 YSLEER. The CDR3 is CASSRLLAGDTDTQYF. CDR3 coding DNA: TGCGCCAGCAGCCGATTACTAGCGGGAGACACAGATACGCAGTATTTT.

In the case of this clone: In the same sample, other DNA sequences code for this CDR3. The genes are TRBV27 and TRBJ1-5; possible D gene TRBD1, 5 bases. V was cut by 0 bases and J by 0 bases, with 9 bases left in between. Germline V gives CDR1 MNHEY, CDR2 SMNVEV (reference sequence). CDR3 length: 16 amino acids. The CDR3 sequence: CASSLSQGDSNQPQHF. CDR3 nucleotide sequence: TGTGCCAGCAGTTTATCGCAGGGAGATAGCAATCAGCCCCAGCATTTT.